Given below is one TCR beta chain in context. These data belong to a study of OX40 agonist ivuxolimab in advanced cancers. Here immunoSEQ multiplex PCR was the method, and the copy in TCRdb shows in-frame clones only, minus some. The sample has around 100,000 clones; around 90% are singletons. The CDR3 runs 13 residues. The V gene's germline CDR1 is SGHTA and CDR2 FQGNSA. V was clipped by 2 bases and J by 6 bases, with 8 bases between them. J is TRBJ1-5 and V is TRBV7-2; D perhaps matches TRBD1 (6 bases). Sequenced material: CD4+ or CD8+ T cells sorted from blood, taken in a trial of the OX40 agonist ivuxolimab. The clonotype originates from an adult with an advanced solid tumor such as melanoma, head and neck, liver or kidney cancer. The CDR3 DNA reads as TGTGCCAGCAGCTTAAGGGGGGCTCAGCCCCAGCATTTT. This encodes CASSLRGAQPQHF.